This passage covers 7 T cell receptor beta chains from one sample sequenced in a study of cytomegalovirus exposure and HLA in healthy donors. The PCR ran on 60 Vbeta and 13 Jbeta primers. Sequencing was performed with immunoSEQ multiplex PCR; in TCRdb, only in-frame clones are kept and a portion is missing. The table includes under 200,000 clones, 80% detected once. The specimen sequenced was PBMCs. The receptors here all came from a man aged 25 to 40 in good health and CMV-seronegative.

This sequence joins TRBV5-1 and TRBJ2-2; TRBD1 matches 8 bases. The V and J ends lost 4 bases and 0 bases, in that order; junction bases with no gene match: 8. The V gene's germline CDR1 is SGHRS and CDR2 YFSETQ. The CDR3 is made up of 17 amino acids. The CDR3 DNA reads as TGCGCCAGCAGCGGAATGACAGGGGTCGCGAACACCGGGGAGCTGTTTTTT. Its protein product is CASSGMTGVANTGELFF.

This clone was counted a few times. The chain uses TRBV5-1 and TRBJ2-3; 8 positions agree with TRBD2. The CDR3 contains 16 residues. Germline loops: CDR1 SGHRS, CDR2 YFSETQ. V lost 0 bases to trimming and J lost 1 base; unmatched junction nucleotides: 4. The CDR3 bases are TGCGCCAGCAGCTTGGAGGGGCGGGGGGGCACAGATACGCAGTATTTT. Residues: CASSLEGRGGTDTQYF.

The CDR3 reads CSATGDQREQYF. DNA of the CDR3: TGCAGCGCGACAGGGGACCAACGTGAGCAGTACTTC. V and J are TRBV29-1 and TRBJ2-7, with 8 bases lining up with TRBD1. The V segment lost 7 bases and the J segment 7 bases; nucleotides outside the gene matches: 9. There are 12 residues in the CDR3. Germline assignment: CDR1 SQVTM and CDR2 ANQGSEA.

The chain uses TRBV30 and TRBJ1-5; 9 bases are shared with TRBD1. This CDR3 has 13 amino acids. Germline loops: CDR1 GTSNPN, CDR2 SVGIG (reference sequence). J was trimmed by 8 bases and V by 2 bases; bases with no gene match: 4. DNA for the CDR3: TGTGCCTGGAGTCCTGGGACAGGGAAGCCCCAGCATTTT. Translated, it gives CAWSPGTGKPQHF.

CDR3 sequence reads: CASSGPWREDGYTF. CDR3 DNA sequence: TGTGCCAGCAGTGGCCCCTGGAGGGAGGATGGCTACACCTTC. The gene calls are TRBV25-1 and TRBJ1-2; D ambiguous. This CDR3 is built from 14 residues. Trimming took 4 bases from V and 6 from J, leaving 15 bases between them. Germline loops: CDR1 MGHDK, CDR2 SYGVNS.

This chain uses TRBV6-5 with TRBJ2-1; weak D call: TRBD1 (5 bases). Trimming cost V 2 bases and J 10 bases, with 6 bases left between them. This CDR3 comprises 11 residues. Per germline, CDR1 MNHEY and CDR2 SVGAGI. Here the CDR3 DNA reads TGTGCCAGCAGTTACCGGACAGAGCAGTTCTTC. Protein sequence: CASSYRTEQFF.

This rearrangement joins TRBV5-4 to TRBJ1-2; 8 nucleotides align to TRBD1. The CDR3 is 15 amino acids. From germline, CDR1 is SGHNT and CDR2 YYREEE (reference sequence). J gave up 5 bases and V 0 bases, and 6 bases lay outside the gene matches. CDR3 protein: CASSLGGQDSYGYTF. The CDR3 DNA follows: TGTGCCAGCAGCTTGGGGGGACAGGACTCTTATGGCTACACCTTC.